A selection of T cell receptor beta chains follows, all from one sample in a study of blood T cell repertoires in COVID-19. TCRdb's copy holds only in-frame clones and misses some; the assay was immunoSEQ multiplex PCR. The data contain fewer than 140,000 clones, about 84% of them singletons. Sequenced material: peripheral blood. These TCRs come from a woman aged 55 to 70 with acute or convalescent COVID-19. The CDR3 runs from the conserved cysteine through the conserved F or W. Fields, in order: CDR3 length, D gene, clone size, V gene, J gene, CDR3 DNA, CDR3 protein. A D gene is named only where the DNA matches it firmly. The size entry is marked missing in some rows and otherwise reads once, few, many or a size class.

>15|.|.|TRBV18|TRBJ1-1
TGTGCCAGCTCACCATTTCGGGATCCGGGCACTGAAGCTTTCTTT
CASSPFRDPGTEAFF
>16|.|many|TRBV7-9|TRBJ1-4
TGTGCCAGCAGCTTAGCGGGCGGAGGGGCTAATGAAAAACTGTTTTTT
CASSLAGGGANEKLFF
>12|.|.|TRBV10-3|TRBJ1-6
TGTGCCATCAGGGACAATAATTCACCCCTCCACTTT
CAIRDNNSPLHF
>14|.|once|TRBV27|TRBJ2-7
TGTGCCAGCAGTTTTAACAGGGACCCCTACGAGCAGTACTTC
CASSFNRDPYEQYF
>14|TRBD1|once|TRBV18|TRBJ2-7
TGTGCCAGCTCACCGGGGACAGGGGGCGACGAGCAGTACTTC
CASSPGTGGDEQYF
>16|TRBD1|.|TRBV4-2|TRBJ1-5
TGTGCCAGCAGCCAAGGGGACAGGGGAGGCAATCAGCCCCAGCATTTT
CASSQGDRGGNQPQHF
>17|.|.|TRBV1|TRBJ2-1
TGCACCAGCAGCCAAGATCTACGGGGGGCATGCTACAATGAGCAGTTCTTC
CTSSQDLRGACYNEQFF
>18|.|.|TRBV5-1|TRBJ2-2
TGCGCCAGCAGCTTGGGGACTCGTACTCGTATGTTGGCCGGGGAGCTGTTTTTT
CASSLGTRTRMLAGELFF
>16|.|.|TRBV5-5|TRBJ2-3
TGTGCCAGCAGCTTTATTTCCGGGACAAACACAGATACGCAGTATTTT
CASSFISGTNTDTQYF
>12|.|.|TRBV7-9|TRBJ2-3
TGTGCCAGCAGCTTAGACACGGGTACGCAGTATTTT
CASSLDTGTQYF
>14|.|.|TRBV3-1/TRBV3-2|TRBJ2-7
TGTGCCAGCAGCCAAGACTTCCGGGGGAGGGAGCAGTACTTC
CASSQDFRGREQYF
>15|TRBD2|.|TRBV18|TRBJ2-1
TGTGCCAGCTCACTTAGCGGGGGCGCCTACAATGAGCAGTTCTTC
CASSLSGGAYNEQFF
>15|.|.|TRBV6-6|TRBJ2-3
TGTGCCAGCAGGGTAGGACTACACAACACAGATACGCAGTATTTT
CASRVGLHNTDTQYF
>14|.|.|TRBV14|TRBJ2-2
TGTGCCAGCAGCCGCCTCAGGGGCACCGGGGAGCTGTTTTTT
CASSRLRGTGELFF
>13|.|.|TRBV9|TRBJ2-7
TGTGCCAGCAGCGCACCTAGTGGGTACGAGCAGTACTTC
CASSAPSGYEQYF
>16|TRBD2|once|TRBV5-4|TRBJ2-3
TGTGCCAGCAGCTTTTGGCTAGCGGGGATGACAGATACGCAGTATTTT
CASSFWLAGMTDTQYF
>15|.|.|TRBV16|TRBJ1-6
TGTGCCAGCAGCCGAAATACAGGGACTAGCTCACCCCTCCACTTT
CASSRNTGTSSPLHF
>14|TRBD1|once|TRBV10-3|TRBJ2-7
TGTGCCATCAGTACAGGGGCGACCGACTACGAGCAGTACTTC
CAISTGATDYEQYF
>16|.|.|TRBV24-1|TRBJ1-5
TGTGCCACCAGTGGCGTGGGGGGGGTATTAGGTCAGCCCCAGCATTTT
CATSGVGGVLGQPQHF
>12|.|.|TRBV29-1|TRBJ1-1
TGCAGCGTTCGGGGGGTAAACACTGAAGCTTTCTTT
CSVRGVNTEAFF
>13|.|.|TRBV18|TRBJ1-1
TGTGCCAGCTCACCTGGGGCGAACACTGAAGCTTTCTTT
CASSPGANTEAFF
>15|.|few|TRBV5-1|TRBJ1-4
TGCGCCAGCAGCTTGGCCGGGCAGGGTAATGAAAAACTGTTTTTT
CASSLAGQGNEKLFF
>14|.|.|TRBV3-1/TRBV3-2|TRBJ1-4
TGTGCCAGCAGCTACCGTGCGGGGGGTGAAAAACTGTTTTTT
CASSYRAGGEKLFF
>16|.|.|TRBV3-1/TRBV3-2|TRBJ1-5
TGTGCCAGCAGCCGAAACAGGGACGCTTTTATTCAGCCCCAGCATTTT
CASSRNRDAFIQPQHF